A selection of T cell receptor beta chains follows, all from one sample in a study of metastatic and nonmetastatic thyroid tumors. TCRdb ran MiXCR on the PCR reads. Of fewer than 25,000 clones in the sample, approximately 31% were seen once. Sequences were obtained from blood. These receptors all stem from a female donor with papillary thyroid cancer or a benign thyroid nodule (not recorded which). Some clones in this sample may be carry-over from other donors' samples. Each CDR3 is given with its conserved first and last residue. The D gene is left open where the match is weak. Only some rows state a clone size, as once, few, many or a class for expanded clones.

CDR3 DNA: TGTGCCAGCAGCTTGGCACAGGGGGGATATGGCTACACCTTC
CDR3 protein: CASSLAQGGYGYTF
D gene: TRBD1
V gene: TRBV5-4
clone size: -
J gene: TRBJ1-2

CDR3 DNA: TGTGCCAGCAGCCAGGGGAGGAACGAGCAGTACTTC
CDR3 protein: CASSQGRNEQYF
D gene: -
V gene: TRBV6-1
clone size: -
J gene: TRBJ2-7

CDR3 DNA: TGTGCCAGCAGCTTAGCAGGCGGTGATGAGCAGTTCTTC
CDR3 protein: CASSLAGGDEQFF
D gene: -
V gene: TRBV13
clone size: -
J gene: TRBJ2-1

CDR3 DNA: TGTGCCAGCTCTAAATTGGGAGGAGGTGGCGAGCAGTACTTC
CDR3 protein: CASSKLGGGGEQYF
D gene: -
V gene: TRBV18
clone size: medium-sized
J gene: TRBJ2-7

CDR3 DNA: TGTGCCAGTAGTATAGGAGACGGAATGTTAGCTTTCTTT
CDR3 protein: CASSIGDGMLAFF
D gene: -
V gene: TRBV19
clone size: medium-sized
J gene: TRBJ1-1

CDR3 DNA: TGTGCCAGTAGCAAAGAAGAGACCCAGTACTTC
CDR3 protein: CASSKEETQYF
D gene: -
V gene: TRBV19
clone size: many
J gene: TRBJ2-5

CDR3 DNA: TGTGCCAGCAGTTTAAGACTAGCGGAGAGGAAAAATGAGCAGTTCTTC
CDR3 protein: CASSLRLAERKNEQFF
D gene: TRBD2
V gene: TRBV28
clone size: -
J gene: TRBJ2-1

CDR3 DNA: TGCAGTGCTAGTGACTTCAATGAGCAGTTCTTC
CDR3 protein: CSASDFNEQFF
D gene: -
V gene: TRBV20-1
clone size: -
J gene: TRBJ2-1

CDR3 DNA: TGTGCCAGCAGTGACGAGGTAGCGGGAGTGAGAGGTGAGCAGTTCTTC
CDR3 protein: CASSDEVAGVRGEQFF
D gene: TRBD2
V gene: TRBV2
clone size: many
J gene: TRBJ2-1

CDR3 DNA: TGTGCCAGCTGCCCTGGACGGGGCACTGAAGCTTTCTTT
CDR3 protein: CASCPGRGTEAFF
D gene: -
V gene: TRBV6-1
clone size: medium-sized
J gene: TRBJ1-1

CDR3 DNA: TGCGCCAGCAGTAACGGACTAGCGGGAGTGGGCCCAGATACGCAGTATTTT
CDR3 protein: CASSNGLAGVGPDTQYF
D gene: TRBD2
V gene: TRBV10-1
clone size: -
J gene: TRBJ2-3

CDR3 DNA: TGTGCCAGCTCAGATGCCAACACCGGGGAGCTGTTTTTT
CDR3 protein: CASSDANTGELFF
D gene: -
V gene: TRBV18
clone size: -
J gene: TRBJ2-2

CDR3 DNA: TGTGCCACCAGCAGAGTGGGCCCCAATCAGCCCCAGCATTTT
CDR3 protein: CATSRVGPNQPQHF
D gene: -
V gene: TRBV15
clone size: many
J gene: TRBJ1-5

CDR3 DNA: TGTGCCAGTAGTATTACCGCAGGCTCCTACAATGAGCAGTTCTTC
CDR3 protein: CASSITAGSYNEQFF
D gene: -
V gene: TRBV19
clone size: -
J gene: TRBJ2-1

CDR3 DNA: TGCGCCAGCAGCTTGGACGAGGGGGGTACCGGCTACACCTTC
CDR3 protein: CASSLDEGGTGYTF
D gene: -
V gene: TRBV5-1
clone size: -
J gene: TRBJ1-2

CDR3 DNA: TGTGCCAGCAGCCCTTCGGGAGTTAGCGCCGCTCACGAGCAGTACTTC
CDR3 protein: CASSPSGVSAAHEQYF
D gene: -
V gene: TRBV5-8
clone size: -
J gene: TRBJ2-7

CDR3 DNA: TGTGCCAGCAGTGAAATAGCGGCCCTGCAAGAGACCCAGTACTTC
CDR3 protein: CASSEIAALQETQYF
D gene: -
V gene: TRBV2
clone size: many
J gene: TRBJ2-5

CDR3 DNA: TGTGCCAGCAGTTTATACGGGAGGGCCCGAGAGACCCAGTACTTC
CDR3 protein: CASSLYGRARETQYF
D gene: TRBD2
V gene: TRBV27
clone size: -
J gene: TRBJ2-5

CDR3 DNA: TGTGCCAGCAGCCCCGGGGCCTACGAGCAGTACTTC
CDR3 protein: CASSPGAYEQYF
D gene: -
V gene: TRBV6-1
clone size: medium-sized
J gene: TRBJ2-7

CDR3 DNA: TGTGCCAGCAGCTCCTCCGGGACTGGATCTCTAGGGGAGCAGTACTTC
CDR3 protein: CASSSSGTGSLGEQYF
D gene: -
V gene: TRBV3-1
clone size: many
J gene: TRBJ2-7

CDR3 DNA: TGTGCCAGCAGCCAACAAGCGGGGGGCCTCTACAATGAGCAGTTCTTC
CDR3 protein: CASSQQAGGLYNEQFF
D gene: TRBD2
V gene: TRBV14
clone size: many
J gene: TRBJ2-1

CDR3 DNA: TGTGCCAGCAGCCGAGGACCGCCGTTGGGCACTGAAGCTTTCTTT
CDR3 protein: CASSRGPPLGTEAFF
D gene: -
V gene: TRBV28
clone size: -
J gene: TRBJ1-1

CDR3 DNA: TGTGCCAGCAGCCCGGACGGATTTTCTGGAAACACCATATATTTT
CDR3 protein: CASSPDGFSGNTIYF
D gene: -
V gene: TRBV7-8
clone size: medium-sized
J gene: TRBJ1-3

CDR3 DNA: TGTGCCAGCAGCAAACTAGCGGGGGAGGCATCTCACACCGGGGAGCTGTTTTTT
CDR3 protein: CASSKLAGEASHTGELFF
D gene: TRBD2
V gene: TRBV11-2
clone size: -
J gene: TRBJ2-2

CDR3 DNA: TGTGCCAGCAGAAAAGGACAGGCGACTGAAGCTTTCTTT
CDR3 protein: CASRKGQATEAFF
D gene: TRBD1
V gene: TRBV7-2
clone size: many
J gene: TRBJ1-1

CDR3 DNA: TGTGCCAGCAGCCCTCGGGACAGTAATTCACCCCTCCACTTT
CDR3 protein: CASSPRDSNSPLHF
D gene: TRBD1
V gene: TRBV9
clone size: many
J gene: TRBJ1-6

CDR3 DNA: TGTGCCAGCAGCGTTAGCGGCGAGACCCAGTACTTC
CDR3 protein: CASSVSGETQYF
D gene: -
V gene: TRBV9
clone size: medium-sized
J gene: TRBJ2-5

CDR3 DNA: TGTGCCAGCAGCTTAGAAAGTGGTCTAGGCGAGCAGTACTTC
CDR3 protein: CASSLESGLGEQYF
D gene: -
V gene: TRBV11-2
clone size: -
J gene: TRBJ2-7

CDR3 DNA: TGCGCCAGCAGCTTGGGAGCCCCGGGGTTCGGGGGTACTAATGAAAAACTGTTTTTT
CDR3 protein: CASSLGAPGFGGTNEKLFF
D gene: -
V gene: TRBV5-1
clone size: medium-sized
J gene: TRBJ1-4

CDR3 DNA: TGTGCCAGCACCCCAGCGGGGGGGGTCGGTGAGCAGTTCTTC
CDR3 protein: CASTPAGGVGEQFF
D gene: TRBD2
V gene: TRBV6-1
clone size: many
J gene: TRBJ2-1

CDR3 DNA: TGCGCCAGCAGCGTCTCACAGGGGACCTACGAGCAGTACTTC
CDR3 protein: CASSVSQGTYEQYF
D gene: TRBD1
V gene: TRBV5-1
clone size: medium-sized
J gene: TRBJ2-7

CDR3 DNA: TGTGCCAGTAGTCCTGTCGACAGGTTTATAGGGTATGGCTACACCTTC
CDR3 protein: CASSPVDRFIGYGYTF
D gene: -
V gene: TRBV19
clone size: many
J gene: TRBJ1-2

CDR3 DNA: TGTGCCAGCAGGACAGACTTAGTCGGGGGTGAGGGCACAGATACGCAGTATTTT
CDR3 protein: CASRTDLVGGEGTDTQYF
D gene: -
V gene: TRBV7-2
clone size: many
J gene: TRBJ2-3

CDR3 DNA: TGTGCCTGGAGTGTATCAGGGAGAGGAGACATTCAGTACTTC
CDR3 protein: CAWSVSGRGDIQYF
D gene: -
V gene: TRBV30
clone size: many
J gene: TRBJ2-4

CDR3 DNA: TGTGCCAGCAGCTCCCTCGGGAGTGTCTATGGCTACACCTTC
CDR3 protein: CASSSLGSVYGYTF
D gene: -
V gene: TRBV7-9
clone size: many
J gene: TRBJ1-2

CDR3 DNA: TGCGCCAGCAGCCAAGACCAGCTCGAAGAAAAACTGTTTTTT
CDR3 protein: CASSQDQLEEKLFF
D gene: -
V gene: TRBV4-1
clone size: few
J gene: TRBJ1-4

CDR3 DNA: TGTGCCAGTAGTATAGATCCACGCAGGTCTAACTATGGCTACACCTTC
CDR3 protein: CASSIDPRRSNYGYTF
D gene: -
V gene: TRBV19
clone size: -
J gene: TRBJ1-2

CDR3 DNA: TGTGCCACCAGTGAACCCACAGGGGGCTCGAGCACAGATACGCAGTATTTT
CDR3 protein: CATSEPTGGSSTDTQYF
D gene: TRBD1
V gene: TRBV24-1
clone size: -
J gene: TRBJ2-3

CDR3 DNA: TGCAGTGCTAGGGGGGGACCCAATTCACCCCTCCACTTT
CDR3 protein: CSARGGPNSPLHF
D gene: -
V gene: TRBV20-1
clone size: -
J gene: TRBJ1-6

CDR3 DNA: TGTGCCAGCAGCTTAACCGGATACGAGCAGTACTTC
CDR3 protein: CASSLTGYEQYF
D gene: -
V gene: TRBV7-8
clone size: medium-sized
J gene: TRBJ2-7

CDR3 DNA: TGTGCCAGCGGGACTCCGTTTGAAGTGACCCAGTACTTC
CDR3 protein: CASGTPFEVTQYF
D gene: -
V gene: TRBV3-1
clone size: -
J gene: TRBJ2-5

CDR3 DNA: TGCAGCGTTCCCAGACTAGCGGGAGAATCGAGTGAGCAGTTCTTC
CDR3 protein: CSVPRLAGESSEQFF
D gene: TRBD2
V gene: TRBV29-1
clone size: many
J gene: TRBJ2-1

CDR3 DNA: TGTGCCAGCGCAGCGGGACAATCGAACACTGAAGCTTTCTTT
CDR3 protein: CASAAGQSNTEAFF
D gene: -
V gene: TRBV7-3
clone size: once
J gene: TRBJ1-1

CDR3 DNA: TGTGCCACCAGCACCCGACAGGGCTTCTACGAGCAGTACTTC
CDR3 protein: CATSTRQGFYEQYF
D gene: TRBD1
V gene: TRBV15
clone size: many
J gene: TRBJ2-7

CDR3 DNA: TGTGCCAGCAGTTTATATGACAGCCAATTCAATGAGCAGTTCTTC
CDR3 protein: CASSLYDSQFNEQFF
D gene: -
V gene: TRBV28
clone size: medium-sized
J gene: TRBJ2-1

CDR3 DNA: TGTGCCAGCAGAAAAACCTCACAGGGGTGGAACTATGGCTACACCTTC
CDR3 protein: CASRKTSQGWNYGYTF
D gene: TRBD1
V gene: TRBV6-1
clone size: few
J gene: TRBJ1-2

CDR3 DNA: TGTGCCAGCAGAAAGGGCGCGGGAAGCTACGAGCAGTACTTC
CDR3 protein: CASRKGAGSYEQYF
D gene: -
V gene: TRBV11-2
clone size: medium-sized
J gene: TRBJ2-7

CDR3 DNA: TGCAGTGCTAGAGCCCTAGCCCCGAGCTCCTACGAGCAGTACTTC
CDR3 protein: CSARALAPSSYEQYF
D gene: -
V gene: TRBV20-1
clone size: few
J gene: TRBJ2-7

CDR3 DNA: TGTGCCAGCAGCTCAGTTAGCGGGATTACCTCCTACGAGCAGTACTTC
CDR3 protein: CASSSVSGITSYEQYF
D gene: TRBD2
V gene: TRBV11-1
clone size: many
J gene: TRBJ2-7

CDR3 DNA: TGCGCCAGCAGCTTGGCGGAGGGACTCCATACGCAGTATTTT
CDR3 protein: CASSLAEGLHTQYF
D gene: -
V gene: TRBV5-1
clone size: -
J gene: TRBJ2-3

CDR3 DNA: TGTGCCAGCAGCTTAGATGGCGGGATTAGCTCCTACGAGCAGTACTTC
CDR3 protein: CASSLDGGISSYEQYF
D gene: -
V gene: TRBV7-8
clone size: -
J gene: TRBJ2-7

CDR3 DNA: TGCGCCAGCAGACTGTGGACGGGGGTCAATGAGCAGTTCTTC
CDR3 protein: CASRLWTGVNEQFF
D gene: -
V gene: TRBV5-1
clone size: -
J gene: TRBJ2-1